The clone carrying this TCR beta chain has just one count. No antigen is known for it. The entry originates in a study of T cell responses to AZD1222 COVID-19 vaccine. Whole-study results and caveats: White British people made up most donors, females outnumbered males, and clonal diversity was possibly underestimated.

Sequencing used immunoSEQ multiplex PCR; TCRdb keeps in-frame clones, though not all of them. Of about 150,000 clones in the sample, about 91% were seen once. Per germline, CDR1 MGHRA and CDR2 YSYEKL. This CDR3 spans 17 amino acids. The V and J ends lost 8 bases and 3 bases, in that order; junction bases with no gene match: 16. This specimen was peripheral blood, taken on day 0 of MenACWY control vaccination. V and J are TRBV4-1 and TRBJ1-1, with 9 nucleotides matching TRBD1. The TCR comes from an adult in good health. In DNA, the CDR3 is TGCGCCAGCCGGACTTGGTACGGACAGGGGCGCGACACTGAAGCTTTCTTT. Translated: CASRTWYGQGRDTEAFF.